This TCR beta chain stems from a study of T cell responses to AZD1222 COVID-19 vaccine. Per the germline V gene, CDR1 is ENHRY and CDR2 is SYGVKD. The CDR3 has 13 amino acids. V was cut by 0 bases and J by 3 bases, with 5 bases left in between. The repertoire was sequenced with immunoSEQ multiplex PCR; TCRdb's copy has only in-frame clones and lacks some. Counted here are 99,000 or so clones, 86% occurring once; the ten biggest clones make up 3% to 4%. The sequence came from an adult who received the MenACWY meningococcal vaccine as a control. Sequenced here: peripheral blood, sampled 28 days after the second dose of the MenACWY control vaccine. The chain links TRBV10-3 to TRBJ1-2; D might be TRBD1 (5 bases). The CDR3 DNA follows: TGTGCCATCAGTGAGTCAGGGGACTATGGCTACACCTTC. Its translation: CAISESGDYGYTF.